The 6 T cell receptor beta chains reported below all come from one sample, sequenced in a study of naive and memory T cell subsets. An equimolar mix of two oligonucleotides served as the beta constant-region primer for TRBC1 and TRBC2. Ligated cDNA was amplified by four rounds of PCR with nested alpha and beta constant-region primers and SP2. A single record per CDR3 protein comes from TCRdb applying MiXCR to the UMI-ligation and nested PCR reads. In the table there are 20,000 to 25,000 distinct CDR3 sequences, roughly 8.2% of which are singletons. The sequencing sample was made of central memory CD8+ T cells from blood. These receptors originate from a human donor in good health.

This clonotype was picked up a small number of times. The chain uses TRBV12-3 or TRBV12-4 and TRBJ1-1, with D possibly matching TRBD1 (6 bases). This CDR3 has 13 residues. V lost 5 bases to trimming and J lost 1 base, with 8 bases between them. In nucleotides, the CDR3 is TGTGCCAGCAGTGGACAGCAGAACACTGAAGCTTTCTTT. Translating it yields CASSGQQNTEAFF.

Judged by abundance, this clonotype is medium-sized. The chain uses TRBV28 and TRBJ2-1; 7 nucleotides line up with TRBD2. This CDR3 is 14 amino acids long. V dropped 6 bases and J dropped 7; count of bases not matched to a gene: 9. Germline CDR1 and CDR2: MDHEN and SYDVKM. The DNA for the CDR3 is TGTGCCAGCAGCCCGGGGAGGGAACCTAATGAGCAGTTCTTC. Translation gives CASSPGREPNEQFF.

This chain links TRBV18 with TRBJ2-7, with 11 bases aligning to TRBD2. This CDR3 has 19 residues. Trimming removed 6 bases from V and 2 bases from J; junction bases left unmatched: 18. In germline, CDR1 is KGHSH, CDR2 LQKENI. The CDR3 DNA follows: TGTGCCAGCTCCCCGTATGCGGTTAGCGGGAGGGCCTCCGCCTACGAGCAGTACTTC. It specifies CASSPYAVSGRASAYEQYF.

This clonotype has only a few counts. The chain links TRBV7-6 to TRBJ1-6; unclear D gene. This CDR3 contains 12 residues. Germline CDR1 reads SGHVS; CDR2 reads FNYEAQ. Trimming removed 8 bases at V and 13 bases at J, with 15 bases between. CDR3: CASSTPSGPLHF. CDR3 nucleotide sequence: TGTGCCAGCTCCACCCCCTCGGGGCCCCTCCACTTT.

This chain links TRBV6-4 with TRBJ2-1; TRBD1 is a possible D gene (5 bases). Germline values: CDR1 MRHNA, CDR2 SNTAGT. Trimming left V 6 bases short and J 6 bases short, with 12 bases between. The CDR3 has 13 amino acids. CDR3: CASSATVTNEQFF. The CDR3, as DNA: TGTGCCAGCAGCGCGACAGTAACCAATGAGCAGTTCTTC.

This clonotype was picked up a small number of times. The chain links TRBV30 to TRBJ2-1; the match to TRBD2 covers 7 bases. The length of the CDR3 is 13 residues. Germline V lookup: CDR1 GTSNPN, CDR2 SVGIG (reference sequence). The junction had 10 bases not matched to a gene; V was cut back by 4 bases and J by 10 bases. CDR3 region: CAWTGASGVEQFF. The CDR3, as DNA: TGTGCCTGGACCGGGGCTAGCGGAGTCGAGCAGTTCTTC.